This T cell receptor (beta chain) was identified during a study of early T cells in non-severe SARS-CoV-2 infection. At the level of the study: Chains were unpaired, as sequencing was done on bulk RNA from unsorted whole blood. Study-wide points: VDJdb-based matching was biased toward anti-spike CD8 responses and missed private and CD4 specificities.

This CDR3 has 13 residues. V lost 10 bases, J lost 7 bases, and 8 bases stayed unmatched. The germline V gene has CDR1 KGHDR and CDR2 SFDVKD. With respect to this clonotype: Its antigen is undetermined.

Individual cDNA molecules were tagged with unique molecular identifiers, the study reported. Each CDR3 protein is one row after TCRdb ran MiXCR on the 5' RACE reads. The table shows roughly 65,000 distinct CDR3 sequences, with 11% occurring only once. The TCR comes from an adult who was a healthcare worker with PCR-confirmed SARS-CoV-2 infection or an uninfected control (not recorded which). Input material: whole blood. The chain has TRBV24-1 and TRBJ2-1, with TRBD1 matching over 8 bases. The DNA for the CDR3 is TGTGCCACGCAGGGGGCCTCTGCTAATGAGCAGTTCTTC. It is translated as CATQGASANEQFF.